The 10 T cell receptor beta chains below were found in one sample sequenced in a study of T cell responses to AZD1222 COVID-19 vaccine. TCRdb's copy holds only in-frame clones and misses some; the assay was immunoSEQ multiplex PCR. This sample yields some 150,000 clones, of which 80% to 95% are seen a single time; 3.3% belongs to the top ten. The sequenced sample was peripheral blood, obtained 28 days after the second AZD1222 dose. These receptors came from an adult who received the AZD1222 COVID-19 vaccine.

The rearrangement uses TRBV7-8 and TRBJ1-2; the D gene is possibly TRBD1 (5 bases). The CDR3 has 17 residues. V lost 5 bases, J lost 2 bases, and 21 bases lay in between. Germline V gene lookup returns CDR1 SGHVS and CDR2 FQNEAQ. CDR3 region: CASSLTPDWGSNYGYTF. The CDR3 bases are TGTGCCAGCAGCCTAACACCGGATTGGGGGTCCAACTATGGCTACACCTTC.

The chain is built from TRBV5-4 and TRBJ1-1, with D unclear. Germline V lookup: CDR1 SGHNT, CDR2 YYREEE (reference sequence). The V end was cut by 2 bases, the J end by 0 bases, with 11 bases between. The CDR3 extends over 15 amino acids. In DNA, the CDR3 is TGTGCCAGCAGCTTCGAGGCCAAGGTGAACACTGAAGCTTTCTTT. Translated, it gives CASSFEAKVNTEAFF.

The V call is TRBV6-5, the J call TRBJ1-1; D might be TRBD1 (6 bases). This CDR3 has 14 amino acids. Trimming removed 4 bases at V and 3 bases at J, with 12 bases between. CDR1 MNHEY and CDR2 SVGAGI come from the germline V gene. DNA for the CDR3: TGTGCCAGCAGTTTTGGGGGGGCTGACACTGAAGCTTTCTTT. It translates to CASSFGGADTEAFF.

The J gene is TRBJ1-2, the V gene TRBV5-1; 7 nucleotides align to TRBD1. Germline assignment: CDR1 SGHRS and CDR2 YFSETQ. The CDR3 is made up of 16 amino acids. Losses at the gene ends were 4 bases for V and 4 bases for J; bases not matched to a gene: 13. CDR3 coding DNA: TGCGCCAGCAGCAGTTGGGTGCCAGGGGGTGGCTATGGCTACACCTTC. This codes for CASSSWVPGGGYGYTF.

The chain is built from TRBV28 and TRBJ2-4, with D hard to call. Trimming took off 3 bases at V and 3 bases at J, with 12 bases between the two ends. The CDR3 extends over 15 amino acids. CDR1 and CDR2 from the germline V gene are MDHEN and SYDVKM. The DNA for the CDR3 is TGTGCCAGCAGTTTTAAGGTTAATGACAAAAACATTCAGTACTTC. It specifies CASSFKVNDKNIQYF.

This chain links TRBV24-1 with TRBJ1-2, with a tentative D call TRBD1 (5 bases). Germline loops: CDR1 KGHDR, CDR2 SFDVKD. The CDR3 loop spans 15 amino acids. V lost 6 bases and J 3 bases, leaving 16 bases between the germline ends. The CDR3 is CATSYLEDSYYGYTF. DNA of the CDR3: TGTGCCACCAGTTACCTAGAAGACAGTTACTATGGCTACACCTTC.

The rearrangement uses TRBV3-1 (or the pseudogene TRBV3-2) and TRBJ1-2; D is possibly TRBD1 (5 bases). The CDR3 is made up of 14 amino acids. V was trimmed by 3 bases and J by 7 bases, leaving 15 bases between them. Germline CDR1 and CDR2: LGHDT and YNNKEL (reference sequence). CDR3 DNA sequence: TGTGCCAGCAGCCAGGGGGGGACCTCCAGTGGCTACACCTTC. Encoded protein: CASSQGGTSSGYTF.

This chain connects TRBV19 to TRBJ2-7; D remains unclear. The CDR3 covers 14 residues. V shed 1 base and J shed 6 bases, with 13 bases lying between them. CDR1 and CDR2 (germline): LNHDA, SQIVND (reference sequence). This CDR3 is CASSIVRDIGEQYF. CDR3 DNA: TGTGCCAGTAGTATAGTACGAGACATCGGCGAGCAGTACTTC. Supplemented by reference TRBV19 and TRBJ2-7, the full variable domain reads DGGITQSPKYLFRKEGQNVTLSCEQNLNHDAMYWYRQDPGQGLRLIYYSQIVNDFQKGDIAEGYSVSREKKESFPLTVTSAQKNPTAFYLCASSIVRDIGEQYFGPGTRLTVT.

The rearrangement joins TRBV30 to TRBJ2-3, with TRBD2 matching 10 bases. The germline V gene has CDR1 GTSNPN and CDR2 SVGIG (reference sequence). This CDR3 comprises 16 residues. Trimming cost V 5 bases and J 2 bases; bases outside gene matches: 10. The CDR3 is CAWVNSGRRHTDTQYF. The CDR3 DNA is TGTGCCTGGGTTAATAGCGGGAGGAGGCACACAGATACGCAGTATTTT.

J is TRBJ2-7 and V is TRBV30; TRBD1 matches 8 bases. Trimming at V came to 0 bases and at J to 11 bases, leaving 9 bases not matched to a gene. This CDR3 has 13 amino acids. CDR1 and CDR2 from the germline V gene are GTSNPN and SVGIG (reference sequence). CDR3 bases: TGTGCCTGGAGTGTACAGGGGGGCTTGGCGGAGTACTTC. This codes for CAWSVQGGLAEYF.